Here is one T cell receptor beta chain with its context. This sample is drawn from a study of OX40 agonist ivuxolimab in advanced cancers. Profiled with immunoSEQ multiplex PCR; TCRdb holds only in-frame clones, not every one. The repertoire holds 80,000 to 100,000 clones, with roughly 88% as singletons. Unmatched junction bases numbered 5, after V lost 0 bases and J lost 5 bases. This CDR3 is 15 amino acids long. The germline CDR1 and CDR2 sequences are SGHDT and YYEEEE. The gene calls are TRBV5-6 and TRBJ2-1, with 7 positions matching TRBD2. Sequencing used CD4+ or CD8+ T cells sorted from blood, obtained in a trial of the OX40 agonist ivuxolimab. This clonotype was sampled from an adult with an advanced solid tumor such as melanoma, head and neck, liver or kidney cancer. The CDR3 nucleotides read TGTGCCAGCAGCTTGGTGGGAGGGTCCGACAATGAGCAGTTCTTC. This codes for CASSLVGGSDNEQFF.